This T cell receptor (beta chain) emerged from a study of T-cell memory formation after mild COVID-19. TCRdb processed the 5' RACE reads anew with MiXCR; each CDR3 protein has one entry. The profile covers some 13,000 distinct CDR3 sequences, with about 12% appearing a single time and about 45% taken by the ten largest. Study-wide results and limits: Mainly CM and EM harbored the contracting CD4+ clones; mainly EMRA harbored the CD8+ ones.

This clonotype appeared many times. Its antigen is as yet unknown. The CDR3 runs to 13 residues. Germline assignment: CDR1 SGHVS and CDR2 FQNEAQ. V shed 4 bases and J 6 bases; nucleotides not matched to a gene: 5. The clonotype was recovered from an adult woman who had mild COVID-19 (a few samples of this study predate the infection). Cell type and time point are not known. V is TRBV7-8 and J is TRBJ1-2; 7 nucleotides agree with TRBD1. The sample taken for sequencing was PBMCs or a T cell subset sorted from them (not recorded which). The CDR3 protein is CASSSRDSHGYTF. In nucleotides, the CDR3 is TGTGCCAGCAGCTCGCGGGACAGCCATGGCTACACCTTC.